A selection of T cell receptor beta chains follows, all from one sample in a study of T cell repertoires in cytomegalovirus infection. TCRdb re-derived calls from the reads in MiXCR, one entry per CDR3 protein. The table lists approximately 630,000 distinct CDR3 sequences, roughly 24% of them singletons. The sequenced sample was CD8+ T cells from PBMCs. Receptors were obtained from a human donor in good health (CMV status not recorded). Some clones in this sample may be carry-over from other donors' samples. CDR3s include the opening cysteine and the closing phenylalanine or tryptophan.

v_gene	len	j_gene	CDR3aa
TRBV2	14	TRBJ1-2	CASPRTGPNYGYTF
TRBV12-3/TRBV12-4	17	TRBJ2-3	CASSWGLGTPRTDTQYF
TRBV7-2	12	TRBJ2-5	CASRIGVETQYF
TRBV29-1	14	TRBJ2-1	CSVEGPLSYNEQFF
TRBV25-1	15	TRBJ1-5	CASSPGTGRREPQHF
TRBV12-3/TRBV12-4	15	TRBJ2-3	CASRQGGGMTDTQYF
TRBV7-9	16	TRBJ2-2	CASSPPSGVDTGELFF
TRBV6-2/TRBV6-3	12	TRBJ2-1	CASSGTSVEQFF
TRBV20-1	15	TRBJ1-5	CSAREPVPPNQPQHF
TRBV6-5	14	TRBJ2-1	CASSYLAGDWEQFF
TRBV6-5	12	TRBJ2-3	CASSQTADTQYF
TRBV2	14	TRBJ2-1	CASSPILPRDEQFF
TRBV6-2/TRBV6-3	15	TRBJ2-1	CASSIEGVPPNEQFF
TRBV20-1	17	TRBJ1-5	CSAMDRGRVNRNQPQHF
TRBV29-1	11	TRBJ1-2	CSVDRGSGYTF
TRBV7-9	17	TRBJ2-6	CASSPANYYSGANVLTF
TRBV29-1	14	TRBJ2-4	CSVQAQGLGNIQYF
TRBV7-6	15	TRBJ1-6	CASSLGAGSNSPLHF
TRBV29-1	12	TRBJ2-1	CSVNWVDNEQFF
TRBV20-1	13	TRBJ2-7	CSVIGTDNYEQYF
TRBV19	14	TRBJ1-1	CASSPSKGLLEAFF
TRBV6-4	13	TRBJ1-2	CASSDSGYYGYTF
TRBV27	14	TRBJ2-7	CASSPSTEPYEQYF
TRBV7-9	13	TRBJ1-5	CASSLNLNQPQHF
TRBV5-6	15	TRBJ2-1	CASSLGILTGNEQFF
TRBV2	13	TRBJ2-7	CASSEDRIYEQYF
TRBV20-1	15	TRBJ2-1	CSASSSGEVGYEQFF
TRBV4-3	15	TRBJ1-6	CASSQGGGHRSPLHF
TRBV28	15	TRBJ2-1	CASSSPAGGHNEQFF